The next 5 T cell receptor beta chains were all read from a single sample in a study of OX40 agonist ivuxolimab in advanced cancers. Sequencing was performed with immunoSEQ multiplex PCR; in TCRdb, only in-frame clones are kept and a portion is missing. The table lists some 85,000 clones, about 88% of them singletons. The starting material was CD4+ or CD8+ T cells sorted from blood, obtained in a trial of the OX40 agonist ivuxolimab. The receptor set was obtained from an adult with an advanced solid tumor such as melanoma, head and neck, liver or kidney cancer.

The J gene is TRBJ2-2, the V gene TRBV6-4; D is uncertain. This CDR3 contains 14 residues. Between the trimmed V and J ends, which lost 8 bases and 0 bases, there was a span of 10 bases. Germline V gene data show CDR1 as MRHNA and CDR2 as SNTAGT. For the CDR3, the DNA is TGTGCCAGCCAGTTATTCGCGAACACCGGGGAGCTGTTTTTT. Residues: CASQLFANTGELFF.

This clone was observed a few times. This sequence joins TRBV29-1 and TRBJ2-3; D may be TRBD2 (6 bases). Germline-derived CDR1 and CDR2 are SQVTM and ANQGSEA. CDR3 length equals 16 residues. V was cut by 0 bases and J by 3 bases, with 16 bases left in between. The CDR3 reads CSVEDRFGSFTDTQYF. CDR3 nucleotides: TGCAGCGTTGAAGATAGGTTCGGGAGTTTTACAGATACGCAGTATTTT.

The V and J genes are TRBV4-2 and TRBJ1-2; D ambiguous. Trimming shortened V by 0 bases and J by 4 bases, and 9 bases separated the two germline ends. This CDR3 region has 14 residues. In germline, CDR1 is LGHNA, CDR2 YNFKEQ. The CDR3 DNA is TGTGCCAGCAGCCAAGATACGGGTCCCTATGGCTACACCTTC. It translates to CASSQDTGPYGYTF.

V gene TRBV27 combines with J gene TRBJ1-3, with TRBD1 as a possible D gene (6 bases). Germline V gene lookup returns CDR1 MNHEY and CDR2 SMNVEV (reference sequence). This CDR3 is built from 16 residues. Between the trimmed V and J ends, which lost 6 bases and 2 bases, there was a span of 17 bases. The CDR3 loop reads CASSVPGESPGNTIYF. The CDR3 DNA reads TGTGCCAGCAGCGTTCCAGGGGAGAGTCCTGGAAACACCATATATTTT.

The J gene is TRBJ2-7, the V gene TRBV7-2, with D possibly TRBD2 on 6 matching bases. This CDR3 has 16 amino acids. Germline V lookup: CDR1 SGHTA, CDR2 FQGNSA. Trimming cost V 1 base and J 8 bases, with 21 bases left between them. CDR3 in amino acids: CASSLGVGRGVTKQYF. CDR3 nucleotide sequence: TGTGCCAGCAGCTTAGGAGTAGGGCGGGGCGTTACCAAGCAGTACTTC.